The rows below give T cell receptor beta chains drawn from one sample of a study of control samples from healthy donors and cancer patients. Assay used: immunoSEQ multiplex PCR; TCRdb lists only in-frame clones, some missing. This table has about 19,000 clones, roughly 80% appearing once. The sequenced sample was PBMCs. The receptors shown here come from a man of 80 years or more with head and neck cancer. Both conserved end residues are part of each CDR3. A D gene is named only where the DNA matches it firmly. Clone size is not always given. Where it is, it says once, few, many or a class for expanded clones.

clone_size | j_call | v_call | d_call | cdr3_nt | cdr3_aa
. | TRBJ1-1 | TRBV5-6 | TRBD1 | TGTGCCAGCAGCTTGGATCCACAGGGGAAGCACACTGAAGCTTTCTTT | CASSLDPQGKHTEAFF
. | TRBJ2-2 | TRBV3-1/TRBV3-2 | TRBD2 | TGTGCCAGCAGCCAAGATCCCATTGCTCCGGGACTAGTCTTTAACACCGGGGAGCTGTTTTTT | CASSQDPIAPGLVFNTGELFF
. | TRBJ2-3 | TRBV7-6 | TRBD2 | TGTGCCAGCAGCTCGGGACTAGCGGGATCGGATACGCAGTATTTT | CASSSGLAGSDTQYF
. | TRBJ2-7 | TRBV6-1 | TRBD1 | TGTGCCAGCAGTGAAGTAACAGGGGGCTCGCGTGAGCAGTACTTC | CASSEVTGGSREQYF
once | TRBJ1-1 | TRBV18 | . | TGTGCCAGTTCACCACTCGACGGTCGGGGGCTGACTGAAGCTTTCTTT | CASSPLDGRGLTEAFF
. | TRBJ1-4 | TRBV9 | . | TGTGCCAGCAGCGTAGGCGGAGGGTTGAGTGAAAAACTGTTTTTT | CASSVGGGLSEKLFF
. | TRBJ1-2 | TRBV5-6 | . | TGTGCCAGCAGCTTGAAAGGGCCCAGGGTGTATGGCTACACCTTC | CASSLKGPRVYGYTF
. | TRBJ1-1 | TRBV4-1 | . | TGCGCCAGCAGCCAAGGGATCGGGGACACTGAAGCTTTCTTT | CASSQGIGDTEAFF
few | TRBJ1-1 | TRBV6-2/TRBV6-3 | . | TGTGCCAGCAGTTACGGGACAGAAGCTTTCTTT | CASSYGTEAFF
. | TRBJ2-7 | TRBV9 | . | TGTGCCAGCAGCCTAGGCCCGGGACAAAACTACGAGCAGTACTTC | CASSLGPGQNYEQYF
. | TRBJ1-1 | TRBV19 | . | TGTGCCAGTAGTGAGGGAGTTTTCACTGAAGCTTTCTTT | CASSEGVFTEAFF
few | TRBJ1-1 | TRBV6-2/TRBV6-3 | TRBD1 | TGTGCCAGCAGTTTATCGGGACAGGGGGTCACTGAAGCTTTCTTT | CASSLSGQGVTEAFF
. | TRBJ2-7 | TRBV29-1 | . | TGCAGCGTTAAGGAGACGGGGACAGAGCAGTACTTC | CSVKETGTEQYF
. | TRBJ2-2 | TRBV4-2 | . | TGTGCCAGCAGCCAAGAGAGGTGGGACTCCACCGGGGAGCTGTTTTTT | CASSQERWDSTGELFF
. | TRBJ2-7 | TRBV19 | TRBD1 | TGTGCCAGTAGTGCCGGGACAGGGATATTCTACGAGCAGTACTTC | CASSAGTGIFYEQYF
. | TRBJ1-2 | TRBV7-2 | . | TGTGCCAGCAGCTTAGCGTCAAGGGGCGACCTCTATGGCTACACCTTC | CASSLASRGDLYGYTF
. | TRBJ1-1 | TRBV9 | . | TGTGCCAGCAGCGTAGAGCCAAGGGGCGCTTCATCTGAAGCTTTCTTT | CASSVEPRGASSEAFF
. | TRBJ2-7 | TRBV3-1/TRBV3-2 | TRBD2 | TGTGCCAGCAGCCATCGAGTAGCGGGATTGTACGAGCAGTACTTC | CASSHRVAGLYEQYF
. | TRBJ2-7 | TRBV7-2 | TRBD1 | TGTGCCAGCAGCCTCACGGGACAGGGGGGCTACGAGCAGTACTTC | CASSLTGQGGYEQYF
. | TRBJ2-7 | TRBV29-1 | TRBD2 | TGCAGCGTTGAGACTAGCGGGAGGTACGAGCAGTACTTC | CSVETSGRYEQYF
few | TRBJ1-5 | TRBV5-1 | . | TGCGCCAGCAGCTTGGCGGACAGTAGTATTCAGCCCCAGCATTTT | CASSLADSSIQPQHF
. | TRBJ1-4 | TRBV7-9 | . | TGTGCCAGCAGCCCGGATCACAGGGTCTCTAATGAAAAACTGTTTTTT | CASSPDHRVSNEKLFF
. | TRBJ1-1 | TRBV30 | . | TGTGCCTGGAGCATAGGGGGGCACACTGAAGCTTTCTTT | CAWSIGGHTEAFF
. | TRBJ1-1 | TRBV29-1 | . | TGCAGCGTTTTATCACAGGGAGACACTGAAGCTTTCTTT | CSVLSQGDTEAFF
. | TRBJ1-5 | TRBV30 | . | TGTGCCTCCCGAGGGAATAGCAATCAGCCCCAGCATTTT | CASRGNSNQPQHF
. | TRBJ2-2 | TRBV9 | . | TGTGCCAGCAGCGTAGGCAACACCGGGGAGCTGTTTTTT | CASSVGNTGELFF
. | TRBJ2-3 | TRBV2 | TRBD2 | TGTGCCAGCAGTGATTCGGGGGGTAGCACAGATACGCAGTATTTT | CASSDSGGSTDTQYF
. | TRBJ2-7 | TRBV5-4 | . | TGTGCCAGCAGCTTGGGAGGGTTCAACAACGAGCAGTACTTC | CASSLGGFNNEQYF
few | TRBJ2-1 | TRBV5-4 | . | TGTGCCAGCAGCTTCAATAATGAGCAGTTCTTC | CASSFNNEQFF
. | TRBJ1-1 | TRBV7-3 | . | TGTGCCAGCAGCTTAAGGGGTACCCAAGGGGGGACTGAAGCTTTCTTT | CASSLRGTQGGTEAFF